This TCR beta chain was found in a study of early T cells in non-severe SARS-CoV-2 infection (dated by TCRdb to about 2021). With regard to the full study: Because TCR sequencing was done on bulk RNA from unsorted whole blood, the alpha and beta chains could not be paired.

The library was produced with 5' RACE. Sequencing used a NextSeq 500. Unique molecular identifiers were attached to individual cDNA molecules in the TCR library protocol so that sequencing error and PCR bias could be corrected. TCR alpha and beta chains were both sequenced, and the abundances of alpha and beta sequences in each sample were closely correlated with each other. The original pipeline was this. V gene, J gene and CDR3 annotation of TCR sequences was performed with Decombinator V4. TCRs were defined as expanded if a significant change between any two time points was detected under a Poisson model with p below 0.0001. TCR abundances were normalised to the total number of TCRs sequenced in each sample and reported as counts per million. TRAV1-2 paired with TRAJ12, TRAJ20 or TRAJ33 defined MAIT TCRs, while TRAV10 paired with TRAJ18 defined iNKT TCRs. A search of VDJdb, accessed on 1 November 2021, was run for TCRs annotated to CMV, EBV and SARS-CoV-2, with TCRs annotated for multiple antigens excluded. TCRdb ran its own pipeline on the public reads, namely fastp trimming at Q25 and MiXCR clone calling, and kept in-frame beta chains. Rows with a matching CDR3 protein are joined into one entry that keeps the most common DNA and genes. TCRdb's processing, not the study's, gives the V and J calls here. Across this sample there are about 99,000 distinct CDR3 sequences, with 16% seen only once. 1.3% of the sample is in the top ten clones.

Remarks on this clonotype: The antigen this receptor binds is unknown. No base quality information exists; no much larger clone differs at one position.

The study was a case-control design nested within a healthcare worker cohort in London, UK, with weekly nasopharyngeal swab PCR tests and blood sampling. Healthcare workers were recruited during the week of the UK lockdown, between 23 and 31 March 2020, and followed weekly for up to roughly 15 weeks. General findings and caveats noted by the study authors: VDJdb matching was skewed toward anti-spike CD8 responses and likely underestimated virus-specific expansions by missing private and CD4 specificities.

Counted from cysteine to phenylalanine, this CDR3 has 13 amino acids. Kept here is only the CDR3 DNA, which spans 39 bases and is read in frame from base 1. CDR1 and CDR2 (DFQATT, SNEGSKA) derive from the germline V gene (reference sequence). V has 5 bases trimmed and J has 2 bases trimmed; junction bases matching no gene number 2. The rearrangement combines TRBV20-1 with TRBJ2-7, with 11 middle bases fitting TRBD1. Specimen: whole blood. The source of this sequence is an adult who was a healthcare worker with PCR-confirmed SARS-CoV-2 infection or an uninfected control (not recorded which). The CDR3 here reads CSALGQGAYEQYF. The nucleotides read TGCAGTGCTTTGGGACAGGGGGCCTACGAGCAGTACTTC.